The 26 T cell receptor beta chains below come from one sample, sequenced in a study of response to subunit inactivated influenza vaccine (dated by TCRdb to between 2017 and 2018). Receptor amplification or capture employed RT-PCR. This sample was sequenced with an Illumina HiSeq 2500. The public sequencing data were trimmed at Q25 with fastp and processed into clonotypes with MiXCR by TCRdb, which kept only in-frame beta chains. Entries are consolidated by CDR3 protein sequence, retaining the most common genes and DNA. Within this sample are roughly 650,000 distinct CDR3 sequences, with about 15% of them counted one time only. Of the sample, more than 9% is held by the ten largest clones. Sequences were derived from PBMCs from blood, sampled 11 to 12 days after vaccination. These receptors were collected from a middle-aged man who received an inactivated influenza vaccine. Donor details come from another sample of the same person, matched by shared clones.

This clonotype has just a few counts. The chain couples TRBV4-2 to TRBJ2-4, with a tentative D call TRBD1 (6 bases). Trimming removed 8 bases at V and 2 bases at J, with 19 bases between. Germline V gene sequence: CDR1 LGHNA, CDR2 YNFKEQ. The CDR3 sequence is 16 residues long. CDR3 region: CASGPRGVNTKNIQYF. CDR3 nucleotide sequence: TGTGCCAGCGGACCCAGGGGAGTGAACACCAAAAACATTCAGTACTTC.

In its sample, this clonotype was seen a few times. V gene TRBV20-1 combines with J gene TRBJ1-5; TRBD1 aligns across 8 bases. With 6 bases clipped from V and 7 bases from J, the junction kept 5 bases outside the gene matches. Germline lookup yields CDR1 DFQATT and CDR2 SNEGSKA (reference sequence). The CDR3 extends over 12 amino acids. Written as DNA, the CDR3 is TGCAGTGCCGGACAGGGAACACAGCCCCAGCATTTT. This codes for CSAGQGTQPQHF.

The J gene is TRBJ2-3, the V gene TRBV29-1; 10 positions match TRBD2. Germline V gene lookup returns CDR1 SQVTM and CDR2 ANQGSEA. The CDR3 has 17 amino acids. V trimming: 7 bases; J trimming: 2 bases; junction bases outside the gene matches: 15. In DNA, the CDR3 is TGCAGCGCCTATGGGCGGGGGAGCGGGAGGGTCACAGATACGCAGTATTTT. It specifies CSAYGRGSGRVTDTQYF.

The J gene is TRBJ2-1, the V gene TRBV6-5; 8 nucleotides line up with TRBD1. V gave up 2 bases and J gave up 3 bases; unmatched junction bases: 6. This CDR3 region has 16 residues. Germline V CDR1 and CDR2: MNHEY, SVGAGI. CDR3 DNA sequence: TGTGCCAGCAGTTACCTCACAGGGGGTCTCTACAATGAGCAGTTCTTC. Translated, it gives CASSYLTGGLYNEQFF.

The chain employs TRBV12-3 or TRBV12-4 and TRBJ1-6; 7 bases are a match to TRBD1. The trim removed 2 bases at V and 4 bases at J, leaving 8 bases unmatched. The CDR3 is 17 residues long. In nucleotides, the CDR3 is TGTGCCAGCAGTTTAAGGGGGCCTGAAGGTTATAATTCACCCCTCCACTTT. Translation: CASSLRGPEGYNSPLHF.

In this sample, this clonotype turned up a few times. The chain is built from TRBV2 and TRBJ2-2; the D gene is possibly TRBD1 (6 bases). There are 14 residues in the CDR3. Germline V lookup: CDR1 SNHLY, CDR2 FYNNEI. Between the trimmed V and J ends, which lost 4 bases and 7 bases, there was a span of 13 bases. The CDR3 nucleotides read TGTGCCAGCAGTGGTTCGCAGGGGTTCGGGGAGCTGTTTTTT. It is translated as CASSGSQGFGELFF.

This chain links TRBV7-9 with TRBJ2-3; D assignment may be TRBD1 or TRBD2 (6 bases each). CDR1 SEHNR and CDR2 FQNEAQ come from the germline V gene (reference sequence). CDR3 length: 15 residues. V was pared by 6 bases and J by 2 bases, with 15 bases between. The CDR3 sequence is CASRSGPGATDTQYF. The CDR3 nucleotides are TGTGCCAGCAGGAGCGGCCCGGGGGCCACAGATACGCAGTATTTT.

The chain has TRBV4-3 and TRBJ1-2; 8 bases line up with TRBD1. Germline loops: CDR1 LGHNA, CDR2 YSLEER. The CDR3 has 15 amino acids. J lost 2 bases, V lost 0 bases, and 2 bases had no gene match. The CDR3 is CASSQEQGVNYGYTF. CDR3 coding DNA: TGCGCCAGCAGCCAAGAACAGGGGGTAAACTATGGCTACACCTTC.

This clonotype was seen many times. This chain connects TRBV28 to TRBJ1-1; 9 nucleotides align to TRBD1. The CDR3 is 13 residues long. V shed 5 bases, J shed 11 bases, and the junction held 9 bases outside the gene matches. Germline lookup yields CDR1 MDHEN and CDR2 SYDVKM. The DNA for the CDR3 is TGTGCCAGCAGTGCTACAGGGGGCGCGGGGGCTTTCTTT. It encodes CASSATGGAGAFF.

This clonotype came up many times. The genes are TRBV12-3 or TRBV12-4 and TRBJ1-2, with a weak D call TRBD1 (6 bases). The CDR3 runs 12 residues. V lost 10 bases and J 5 bases, leaving 14 bases between the germline ends. This CDR3 reads CATEGVGYGYTF. The CDR3 DNA reads TGTGCCACCGAGGGGGTGGGGTATGGCTACACCTTC.

The chain combines TRBV20-1 with TRBJ2-3, with 10 nucleotides matching TRBD2. The germline CDR1 and CDR2 sequences are DFQATT and SNEGSKA (reference sequence). V gave up 2 bases and J gave up 6 bases; unmatched junction bases: 8. The CDR3 loop spans 15 amino acids. The CDR3 sequence: CSARFPSGRTDTQYF. DNA for the CDR3: TGCAGTGCTAGATTCCCTAGCGGGAGAACTGATACGCAGTATTTT.

V gene TRBV28 combines with J gene TRBJ2-1; D gene uncertain. Looked up from germline, CDR1 is MDHEN and CDR2 is SYDVKM. V lost 4 bases and J lost 10, with 14 bases in between. This CDR3 spans 13 amino acids. The CDR3 loop is CASSSTTGQEQFF. In nucleotides, the CDR3 is TGTGCCAGCAGTTCCACCACGGGCCAGGAGCAGTTCTTC.

The sample holds a few counts of this clonotype. This sequence joins TRBV18 and TRBJ2-5; D ambiguous. This CDR3 contains 13 residues. In germline, CDR1 is KGHSH, CDR2 LQKENI. The V end was cut by 3 bases, the J end by 1 base, with 6 bases between. CDR3 DNA: TGTGCCAGCTCACCGGATCCCCAAGAGACCCAGTACTTC. This translates into CASSPDPQETQYF.

The table lists this clonotype with a few counts. The rearrangement joins TRBV6-1 to TRBJ1-2; TRBD1 aligns across 8 bases. This CDR3 is built from 13 residues. V was pared by 7 bases and J by 7 bases, with 8 bases of the junction left unmatched. Germline lookup yields CDR1 MNHNS and CDR2 SASEGT. The CDR3 is CASKWTGRIGYTF. In DNA form, the CDR3 reads TGTGCCAGCAAATGGACAGGGAGGATTGGCTACACCTTC.

In this sample, this clonotype turned up a few times. The genes are TRBV24-1 and TRBJ2-7; D is unresolved. Between the trimmed V and J ends, which lost 2 bases and 4 bases, there was a span of 14 bases. Per germline, CDR1 KGHDR and CDR2 SFDVKD. The CDR3 has 15 amino acids. The CDR3 is CATSDSRSHPYEQYF. CDR3 nucleotides: TGTGCCACCAGTGATTCCAGATCCCACCCATACGAGCAGTACTTC.

The table lists this clonotype with a few counts. This chain links TRBV20-1 with TRBJ2-7, with D possibly matching TRBD2 (6 bases). The V gene's germline CDR1 is DFQATT and CDR2 SNEGSKA (reference sequence). Trimming took 2 bases from V and 2 from J, leaving 19 bases between them. CDR3 length equals 16 residues. DNA for the CDR3: TGCAGTGCTAGATACGGAGTGGAGGTAGCGGCCTACGAGCAGTACTTC. Protein product: CSARYGVEVAAYEQYF.

This clonotype appeared a few times. The rearrangement joins TRBV2 to TRBJ2-2; no definite D call. The ends were cut back, 3 bases at V and 0 bases at J, with 8 bases in the middle. Germline V gene lookup returns CDR1 SNHLY and CDR2 FYNNEI. CDR3 length: 15 residues. The CDR3 DNA sequence: TGTGCCAGCAGTGAGGTGCAGGCGAACACCGGGGAGCTGTTTTTT. Translated, it gives CASSEVQANTGELFF.

This rearrangement joins TRBV6-1 to TRBJ2-7, with 9 positions matching TRBD1. The length of the CDR3 is 15 residues. V gave up 6 bases and J gave up 2 bases; unmatched junction bases: 8. The germline V gene has CDR1 MNHNS and CDR2 SASEGT. CDR3 coding DNA: TGTGCCAGCAGACCCGACAGGGGGGCGGCCTACGAGCAGTACTTC. Translated: CASRPDRGAAYEQYF.

This clonotype has only a few counts. The chain employs TRBV11-2 and TRBJ2-6; possible D gene TRBD2, 5 bases. The V end was cut by 0 bases, the J end by 2 bases, with 14 bases between. Looked up from germline, CDR1 is SGHAT and CDR2 is FQNNGV. This CDR3 region has 18 residues. The CDR3 sequence is CASSLDTFYGAGANVLTF. As DNA, the CDR3 is TGTGCCAGCAGCTTAGATACCTTTTACGGGGCTGGGGCCAACGTCCTGACTTTC.

This clonotype was counted between two and nine times. The chain is built from TRBV4-3 and TRBJ2-3; TRBD1 matches at 8 bases. With 3 bases clipped from V and 2 bases from J, the junction kept 13 bases outside the gene matches. The CDR3 covers 18 residues. CDR1 LGHNA and CDR2 YSLEER come from the germline V gene. The CDR3 bases are TGCGCCAGCAGCCACAGAAAGACCGGACAGGGAAACACAGATACGCAGTATTTT. It encodes CASSHRKTGQGNTDTQYF.

Only a few counts were recorded for this clonotype. The rearrangement uses TRBV20-1 and TRBJ1-1; D is perhaps TRBD1 (5 bases). The V end lost 1 base, the J end lost 1 base, and 10 bases lay between the germline ends. Germline CDR1 is DFQATT and CDR2 is SNEGSKA (reference sequence). This CDR3 contains 14 residues. CDR3 bases: TGCAGTGCTAGAGCCGGGGGGAAGAACACTGAAGCTTTCTTT. Its translation is CSARAGGKNTEAFF.

This clonotype came up many times. V gene TRBV12-3 or TRBV12-4 combines with J gene TRBJ1-2, with D perhaps matching TRBD1 (5 bases). Trimming pared 5 bases from V and 8 bases from J, leaving 21 bases between. This CDR3 is 15 amino acids long. CDR3: CASSPLARARRGYTF. For the CDR3, the DNA is TGTGCCAGCAGTCCACTGGCCAGGGCTCGACGGGGCTACACCTTC.

This clonotype was observed many times. The germline gene is not matched at one end of the junction; a read error may be the cause. The chain joins TRBV7-7 to TRBJ2-1; D might be TRBD2 (6 bases). Germline-derived CDR1 and CDR2 are SSHAT and FNYEAQ (reference sequence). The CDR3 runs 14 residues. The CDR3 region has the DNA TGTGCCAGCAGCCCCCGGGACTCCAACAATGAGCAGTTCTTC. Its protein product is CASSPRDSNNEQFF.

This clonotype turned up a few times. V is TRBV6-1 and J is TRBJ1-1, with D hard to call. The CDR3 runs 14 residues. Germline V lookup: CDR1 MNHNS, CDR2 SASEGT. Trimming pared 4 bases from V and 1 base from J, leaving 10 bases between. The CDR3 loop reads CASSAVTPNTEAFF. Written as DNA, the CDR3 is TGTGCCAGCAGTGCAGTTACCCCGAACACTGAAGCTTTCTTT.

This rearrangement joins TRBV10-3 to TRBJ1-2; TRBD1 matches at 7 bases. V lost 10 bases and J lost 4; bases outside the gene matches: 9. The CDR3 length is 13 residues. CDR1 and CDR2 from the germline V gene are ENHRY and SYGVKD. DNA for the CDR3: TGTGCCACGGGGACAGCCCTACCCTATGGCTACACCTTC. This gives the protein CATGTALPYGYTF.

The rearrangement joins TRBV7-9 to TRBJ2-4, with unresolved D. CDR1 and CDR2 from the germline V gene are SEHNR and FQNEAQ (reference sequence). The CDR3 sequence is 12 residues long. V lost 1 base and J lost 8, with 6 bases in between. The CDR3 reads CASSLVMDIQYF. CDR3 in DNA: TGTGCCAGCAGCTTAGTTATGGACATTCAGTACTTC.